The source of this TCR beta chain is a study of brain T cells in children with intractable seizures. The V and J ends lost 1 base and 0 bases respectively, with 7 bases between them. The CDR3 contains 14 residues. Germline V CDR1 and CDR2: SGHRS, YFSETQ. The table came from immunoSEQ multiplex PCR; TCRdb's copy has only in-frame clones and leaves some out. The data show roughly 110,000 clones, with 90% to 95% seen just once and 3.8% held by the top ten. The sequenced cases were selected for having the highest brain T cell transcript signatures. Patients received at least one anti-epileptic drug before surgery.

The genes are TRBV5-1 and TRBJ1-2, with no clear D. The sample consisted of peripheral blood, taken at surgery. The receptor comes from a boy under two years old with hemimegalencephaly and intractable seizures. The CDR3 DNA follows: TGCGCCAGCAGCTTGTCCAGGCCTAACTATGGCTACACCTTC. Its protein product is CASSLSRPNYGYTF.